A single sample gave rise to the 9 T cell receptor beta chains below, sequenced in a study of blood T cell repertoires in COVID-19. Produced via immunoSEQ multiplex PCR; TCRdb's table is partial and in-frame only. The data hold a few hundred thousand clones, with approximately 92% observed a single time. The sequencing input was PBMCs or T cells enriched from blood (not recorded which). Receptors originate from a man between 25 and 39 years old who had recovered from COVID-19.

The CDR3 nucleotides are TGTGCCAGCAGCTCCACAGGGGCAGATACGCAGTATTTT. Amino acids: CASSSTGADTQYF. V is TRBV7-2 and J is TRBJ2-3; TRBD1 matches 7 bases. Germline V lookup: CDR1 SGHTA, CDR2 FQGNSA. V lost 4 bases, J lost 4 bases, and 2 bases stayed unmatched. The CDR3 has 13 amino acids.

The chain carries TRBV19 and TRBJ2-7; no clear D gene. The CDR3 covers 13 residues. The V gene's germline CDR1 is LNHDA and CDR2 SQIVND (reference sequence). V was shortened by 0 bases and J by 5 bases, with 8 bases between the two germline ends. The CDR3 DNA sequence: TGTGCCAGTAGTATAGATGCGGCTAACGAGCAGTACTTC. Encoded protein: CASSIDAANEQYF.

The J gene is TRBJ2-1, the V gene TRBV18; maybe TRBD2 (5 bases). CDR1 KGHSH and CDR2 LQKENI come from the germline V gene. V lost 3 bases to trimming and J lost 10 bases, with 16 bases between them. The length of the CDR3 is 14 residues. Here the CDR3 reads CASSPPLAAGEQFF. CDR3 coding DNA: TGTGCCAGCTCACCTCCTCTCGCGGCGGGCGAGCAGTTCTTC.

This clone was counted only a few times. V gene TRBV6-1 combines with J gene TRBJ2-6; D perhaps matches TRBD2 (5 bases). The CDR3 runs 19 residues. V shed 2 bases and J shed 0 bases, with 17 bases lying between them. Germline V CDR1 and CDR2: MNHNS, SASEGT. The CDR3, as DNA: TGTGCCAGCAGTGAATCCTTTGGCGGGCAGCGCTCTGGGGCCAACGTCCTGACTTTC. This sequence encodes CASSESFGGQRSGANVLTF.

CDR3 loop: CASIGRGEDAFF. The DNA of the CDR3 is TGTGCCAGCATTGGGAGGGGCGAGGATGCTTTCTTT. The chain carries TRBV28 and TRBJ1-1; possible D gene TRBD1, 5 bases. The V and J ends lost 7 bases and 11 bases respectively, with 17 bases between them. Germline lookup yields CDR1 MDHEN and CDR2 SYDVKM. This CDR3 comprises 12 residues.

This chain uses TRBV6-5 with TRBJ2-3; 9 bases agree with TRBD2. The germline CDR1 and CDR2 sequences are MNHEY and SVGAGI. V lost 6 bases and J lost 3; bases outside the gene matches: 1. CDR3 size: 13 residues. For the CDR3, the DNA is TGTGCCAGCAGGGCGGGAGGGACAGATACGCAGTATTTT. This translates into CASRAGGTDTQYF.

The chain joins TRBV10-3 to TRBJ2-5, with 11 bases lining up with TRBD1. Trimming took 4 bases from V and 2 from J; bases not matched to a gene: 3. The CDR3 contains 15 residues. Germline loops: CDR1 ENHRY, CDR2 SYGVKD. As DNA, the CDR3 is TGTGCCATCAGTGTGGGACAGGGGGAACAAGAGACCCAGTACTTC. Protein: CAISVGQGEQETQYF.

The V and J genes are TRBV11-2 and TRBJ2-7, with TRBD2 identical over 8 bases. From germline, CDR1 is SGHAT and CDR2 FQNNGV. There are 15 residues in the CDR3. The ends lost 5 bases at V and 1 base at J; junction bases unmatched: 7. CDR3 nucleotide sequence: TGTGCCAGCAGCATCACTAGCGGTCTTTCCTACGAGCAGTACTTC. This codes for CASSITSGLSYEQYF.

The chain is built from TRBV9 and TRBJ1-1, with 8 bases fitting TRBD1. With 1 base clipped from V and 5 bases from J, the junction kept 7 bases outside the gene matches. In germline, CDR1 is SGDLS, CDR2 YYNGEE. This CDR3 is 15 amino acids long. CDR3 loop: CASSVSDRELTEAFF. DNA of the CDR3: TGTGCCAGCAGCGTATCGGACAGGGAATTAACTGAAGCTTTCTTT. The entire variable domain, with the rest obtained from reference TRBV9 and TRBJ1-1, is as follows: DSGVTQTPKHLITATGQRVTLRCSPRSGDLSVYWYQQSLDQGLQFLIQYYNGEERAKGNILERFSAQQFPDLHSELNLSSLELGDSALYFCASSVSDRELTEAFFGQGTRLTVV.